This T cell receptor (beta chain) was recovered during a study of breast tumors, draining lymph nodes, adjacent tissues. General study findings and limits: Tumor and nontumor repertoires were significantly more similar in luminal-like than in basal-like breast cancer.

Germline CDR1 SGHDT, CDR2 YYEEEE. Between the trimmed V and J ends, which lost 0 bases and 2 bases, there was a span of 12 bases. CDR3 length: 16 residues. This clonotype was detected ten times or more. Its target is unknown. TCRdb ran MiXCR on the multiplex PCR reads and lists one entry per CDR3 protein. The sample lists 30,000 to 40,000 distinct CDR3 sequences; 36% were seen once. The rearrangement links TRBV5-6 to TRBJ1-3; the D gene is possibly TRBD1 (5 bases). What was sequenced was breast tumor tissue. The TCR was taken from a female donor with breast cancer. Some clones in this sample may be carry-over from other donors' samples. Here the CDR3 DNA reads TGTGCCAGCAGCTTGGTACGGACGGGGCCTGGAAACACCATATATTTT. Protein: CASSLVRTGPGNTIYF.